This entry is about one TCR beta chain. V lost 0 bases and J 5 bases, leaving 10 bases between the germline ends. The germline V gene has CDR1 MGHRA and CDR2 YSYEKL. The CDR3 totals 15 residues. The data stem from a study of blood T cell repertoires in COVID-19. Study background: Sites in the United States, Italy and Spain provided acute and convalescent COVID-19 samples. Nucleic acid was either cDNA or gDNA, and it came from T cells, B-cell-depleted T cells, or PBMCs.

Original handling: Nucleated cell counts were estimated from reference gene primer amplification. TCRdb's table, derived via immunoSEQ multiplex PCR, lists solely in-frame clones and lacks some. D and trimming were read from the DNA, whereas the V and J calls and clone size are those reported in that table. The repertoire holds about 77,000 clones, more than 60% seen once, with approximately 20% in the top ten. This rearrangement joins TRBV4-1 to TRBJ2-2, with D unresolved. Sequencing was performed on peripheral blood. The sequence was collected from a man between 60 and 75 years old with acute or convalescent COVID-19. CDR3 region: CASSQEVTSTGELFF. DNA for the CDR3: TGCGCCAGCAGCCAAGAGGTAACTTCTACCGGGGAGCTGTTTTTT.